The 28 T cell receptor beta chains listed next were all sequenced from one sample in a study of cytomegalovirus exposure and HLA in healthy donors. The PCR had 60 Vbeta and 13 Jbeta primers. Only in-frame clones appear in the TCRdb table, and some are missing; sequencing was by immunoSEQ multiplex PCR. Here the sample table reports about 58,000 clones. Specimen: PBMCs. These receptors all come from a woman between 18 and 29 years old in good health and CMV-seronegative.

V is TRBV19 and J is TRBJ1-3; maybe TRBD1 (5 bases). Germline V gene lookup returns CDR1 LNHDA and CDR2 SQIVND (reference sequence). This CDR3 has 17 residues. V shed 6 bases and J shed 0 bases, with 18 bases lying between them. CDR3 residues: CASSQFGASFSGNTIYF. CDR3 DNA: TGTGCCAGTAGCCAATTTGGGGCTAGTTTCTCTGGAAACACCATATATTTT.

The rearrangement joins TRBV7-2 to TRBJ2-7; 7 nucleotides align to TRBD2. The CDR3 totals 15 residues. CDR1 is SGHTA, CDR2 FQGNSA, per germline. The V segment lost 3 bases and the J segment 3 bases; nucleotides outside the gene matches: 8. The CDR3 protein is CASSLSGWTSYEQYF. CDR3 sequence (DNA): TGTGCCAGCAGCTTGTCGGGTTGGACTAGCTACGAGCAGTACTTC.

CDR3 region: CASSIDAGEQYF. CDR3 nucleotide sequence: TGTGCCAGTAGTATAGACGCGGGAGAGCAGTACTTC. The rearrangement joins TRBV19 to TRBJ2-7; the D gene is possibly TRBD2 (6 bases). The CDR3 contains 12 residues. Trimming took off 0 bases at V and 7 bases at J, with 7 bases between the two ends. Germline lookup yields CDR1 LNHDA and CDR2 SQIVND (reference sequence).

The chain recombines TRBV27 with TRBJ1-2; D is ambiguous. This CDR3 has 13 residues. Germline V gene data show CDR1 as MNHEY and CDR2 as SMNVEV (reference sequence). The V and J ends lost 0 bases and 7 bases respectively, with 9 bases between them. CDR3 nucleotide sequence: TGTGCCAGCAGTTTATCTACAGCTGGTGGCTACACCTTC. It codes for CASSLSTAGGYTF.

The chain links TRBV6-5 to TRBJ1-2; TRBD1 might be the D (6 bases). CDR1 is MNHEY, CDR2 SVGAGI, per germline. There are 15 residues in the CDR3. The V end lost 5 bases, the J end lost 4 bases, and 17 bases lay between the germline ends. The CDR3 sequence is CASSRTDFSGYGYTF. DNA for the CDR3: TGTGCCAGCAGTCGGACAGACTTTTCGGGCTATGGCTACACCTTC.

The CDR3: CASSPAGSRDNEQFF. CDR3 nucleotide sequence: TGTGCCAGCTCACCGGCAGGGTCACGGGACAATGAGCAGTTCTTC. V usage is TRBV18 and J usage is TRBJ2-1; tentatively, D is TRBD1 (5 bases). This CDR3 contains 15 residues. Deletions cut 3 bases from V and 5 bases from J, with 14 bases between. CDR1 KGHSH and CDR2 LQKENI come from the germline V gene.

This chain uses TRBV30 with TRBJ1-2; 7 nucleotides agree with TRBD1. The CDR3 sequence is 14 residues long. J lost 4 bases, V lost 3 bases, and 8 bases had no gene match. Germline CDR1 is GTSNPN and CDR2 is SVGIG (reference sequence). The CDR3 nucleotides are TGTGCCTGGAGACGTTCCGGGACAGCCTATGGCTACACCTTC. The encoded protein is CAWRRSGTAYGYTF. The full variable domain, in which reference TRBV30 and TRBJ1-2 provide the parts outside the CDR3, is SQTIHQWPATLVQPVGSPLSLECTVEGTSNPNLYWYRQAAGRGLQLLFYSVGIGQISSEVPQNLSASRPQDRQFILSSKKLLLSDSGFYLCAWRRSGTAYGYTFGSGTRLTVV.

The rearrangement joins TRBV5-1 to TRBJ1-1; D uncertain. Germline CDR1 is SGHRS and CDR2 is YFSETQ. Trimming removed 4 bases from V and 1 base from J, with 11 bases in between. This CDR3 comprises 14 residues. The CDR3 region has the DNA TGCGCCAGCAGCGGGTTTGGGCCGAACACTGAAGCTTTCTTT. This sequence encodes CASSGFGPNTEAFF.

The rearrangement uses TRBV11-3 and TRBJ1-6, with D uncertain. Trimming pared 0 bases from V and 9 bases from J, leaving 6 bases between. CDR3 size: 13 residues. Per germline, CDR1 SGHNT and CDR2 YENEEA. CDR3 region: CASSLDVGSPLHF. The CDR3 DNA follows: TGTGCCAGCAGCTTAGATGTCGGTTCACCCCTCCACTTT.

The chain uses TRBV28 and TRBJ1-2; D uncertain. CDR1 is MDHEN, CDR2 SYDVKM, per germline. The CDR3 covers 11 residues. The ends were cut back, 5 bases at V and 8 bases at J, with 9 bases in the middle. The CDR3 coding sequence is TGTGCCAGCAGTCCAGGTTTCGGCTACACCTTC. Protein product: CASSPGFGYTF.

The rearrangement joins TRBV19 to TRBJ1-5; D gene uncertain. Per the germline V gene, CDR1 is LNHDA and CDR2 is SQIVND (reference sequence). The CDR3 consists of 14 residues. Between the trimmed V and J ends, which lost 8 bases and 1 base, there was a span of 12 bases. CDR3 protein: CASVSWASNQPQHF. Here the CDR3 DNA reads TGTGCCAGTGTGAGTTGGGCGAGCAATCAGCCCCAGCATTTT.

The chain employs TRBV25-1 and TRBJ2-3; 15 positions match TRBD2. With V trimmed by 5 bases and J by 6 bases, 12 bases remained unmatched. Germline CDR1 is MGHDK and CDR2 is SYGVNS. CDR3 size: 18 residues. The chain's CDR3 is CASSYPSGTSGGLDTQYF. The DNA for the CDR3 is TGTGCCAGCAGTTACCCCTCCGGGACTAGCGGGGGGTTGGATACGCAGTATTTT.

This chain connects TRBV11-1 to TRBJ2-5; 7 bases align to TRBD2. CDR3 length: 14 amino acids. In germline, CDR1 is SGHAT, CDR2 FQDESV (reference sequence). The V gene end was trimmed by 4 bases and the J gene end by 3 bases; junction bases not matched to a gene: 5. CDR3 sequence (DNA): TGTGCCAGCAGCTGGACTAGGGAGGAAGAGACCCAGTACTTC. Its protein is CASSWTREEETQYF.

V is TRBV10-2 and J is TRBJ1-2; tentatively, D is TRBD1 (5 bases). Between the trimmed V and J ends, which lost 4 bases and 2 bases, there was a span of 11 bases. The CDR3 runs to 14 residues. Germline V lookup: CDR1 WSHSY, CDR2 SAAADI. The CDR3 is CASSVQVWNYGYTF. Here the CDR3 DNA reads TGCGCCAGCAGTGTACAGGTTTGGAACTATGGCTACACCTTC.

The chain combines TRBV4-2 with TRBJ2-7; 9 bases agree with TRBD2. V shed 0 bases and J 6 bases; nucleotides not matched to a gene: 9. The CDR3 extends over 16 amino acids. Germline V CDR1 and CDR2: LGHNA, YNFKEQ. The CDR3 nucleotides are TGTGCCAGCAGCCAAGATTTGGGCGGGGGGGCAGGCGAGCAGTACTTC. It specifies CASSQDLGGGAGEQYF.

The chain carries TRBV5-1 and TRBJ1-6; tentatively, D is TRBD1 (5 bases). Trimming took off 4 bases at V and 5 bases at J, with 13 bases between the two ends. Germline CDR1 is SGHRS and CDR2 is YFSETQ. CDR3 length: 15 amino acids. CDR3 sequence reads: CASSLDNVHNSPLHF. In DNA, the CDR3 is TGCGCCAGCAGCCTGGACAACGTCCATAATTCACCCCTCCACTTT.

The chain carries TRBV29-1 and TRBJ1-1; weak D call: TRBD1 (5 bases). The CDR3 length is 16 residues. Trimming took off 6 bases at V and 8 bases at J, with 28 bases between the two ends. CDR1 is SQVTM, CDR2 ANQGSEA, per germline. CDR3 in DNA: TGCAGCGTGCTGATCATCTCGGGACGGCTCCGGGAGGAAGCTTTCTTT. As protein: CSVLIISGRLREEAFF.

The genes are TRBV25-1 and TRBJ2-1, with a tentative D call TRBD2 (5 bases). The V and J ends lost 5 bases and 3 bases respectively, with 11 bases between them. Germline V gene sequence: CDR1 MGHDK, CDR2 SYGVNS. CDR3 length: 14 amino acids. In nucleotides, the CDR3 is TGTGCCAGCAGTCACGCGGGCAGCTACAATGAGCAGTTCTTC. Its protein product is CASSHAGSYNEQFF. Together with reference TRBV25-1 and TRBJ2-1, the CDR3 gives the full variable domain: EADIYQTPRYLVIGTGKKITLECSQTMGHDKMYWYQQDPGMELHLIHYSYGVNSTEKGDLSSESTVSRIRTEHFPLTLESARPSHTSQYLCASSHAGSYNEQFFGPGTRLTVL.

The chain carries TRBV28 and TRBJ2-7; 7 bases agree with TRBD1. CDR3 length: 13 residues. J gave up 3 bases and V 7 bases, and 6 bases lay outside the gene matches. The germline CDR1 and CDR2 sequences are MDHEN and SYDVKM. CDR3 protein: CASKPGQSYEQYF. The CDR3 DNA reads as TGTGCCAGCAAACCGGGACAGAGCTACGAGCAGTACTTC. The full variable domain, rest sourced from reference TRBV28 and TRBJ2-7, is DVKVTQSSRYLVKRTGEKVFLECVQDMDHENMFWYRQDPGLGLRLIYFSYDVKMKEKGDIPEGYSVSREKKERFSLILESASTNQTSMYLCASKPGQSYEQYFGPGTRLTVT.

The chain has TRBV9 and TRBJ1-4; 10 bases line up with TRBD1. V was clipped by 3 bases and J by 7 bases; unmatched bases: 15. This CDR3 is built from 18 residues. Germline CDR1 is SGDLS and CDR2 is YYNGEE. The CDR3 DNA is TGTGCCAGCAGCGACCGGGACAGGGGCTGGGAAGGGACTGAAAAACTGTTTTTT. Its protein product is CASSDRDRGWEGTEKLFF.

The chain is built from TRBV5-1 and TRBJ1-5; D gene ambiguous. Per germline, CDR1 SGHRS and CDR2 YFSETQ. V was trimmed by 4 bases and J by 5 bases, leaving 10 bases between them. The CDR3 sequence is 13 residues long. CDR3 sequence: CASSPLPDQPQHF. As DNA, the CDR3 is TGCGCCAGCAGCCCCTTGCCAGATCAGCCCCAGCATTTT.

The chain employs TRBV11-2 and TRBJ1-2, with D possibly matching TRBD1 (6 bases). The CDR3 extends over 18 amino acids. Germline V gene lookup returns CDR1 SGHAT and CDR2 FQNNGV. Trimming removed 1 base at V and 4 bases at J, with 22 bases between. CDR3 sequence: CASSLADWGTGYGYGYTF. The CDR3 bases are TGTGCCAGCAGCTTAGCAGATTGGGGTACAGGGTACGGCTATGGCTACACCTTC.

In nucleotides, the CDR3 is TGTGCCAGCAGCCGGCCAGGGGGCGTCAGCTCCTACGAGCAGTACTTC. Translating gives CASSRPGGVSSYEQYF. The rearrangement joins TRBV7-9 to TRBJ2-7, with 8 bases that match TRBD1. Germline-derived CDR1 and CDR2 are SEHNR and FQNEAQ (reference sequence). V was pared by 5 bases and J by 0 bases, with 9 bases of the junction left unmatched. The CDR3 consists of 16 residues. The full variable domain, its missing parts supplied by reference TRBV7-9 and TRBJ2-7, is DTGVSQNPRHKITKRGQNVTFRCDPISEHNRLYWYRQTLGQGPEFLTYFQNEAQLEKSRLLSDRFSAERPKGSFSTLEIQRTEQGDSAMYLCASSRPGGVSSYEQYFGPGTRLTVT.

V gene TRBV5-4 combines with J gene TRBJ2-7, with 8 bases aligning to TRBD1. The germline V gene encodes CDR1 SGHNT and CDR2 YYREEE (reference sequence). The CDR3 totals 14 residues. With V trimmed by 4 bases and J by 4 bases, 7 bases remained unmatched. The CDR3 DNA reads TGTGCCAGCAGCCCAGGACAGGGCGATTACGAGCAGTACTTC. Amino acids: CASSPGQGDYEQYF.

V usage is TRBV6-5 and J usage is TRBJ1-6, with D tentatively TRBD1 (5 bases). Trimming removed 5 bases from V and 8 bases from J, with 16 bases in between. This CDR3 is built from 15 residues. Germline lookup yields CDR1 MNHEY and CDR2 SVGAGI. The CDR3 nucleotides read TGTGCCAGCAGTAATTCCGGGGCGGGGGATTCACCCCTCCACTTT. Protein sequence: CASSNSGAGDSPLHF.

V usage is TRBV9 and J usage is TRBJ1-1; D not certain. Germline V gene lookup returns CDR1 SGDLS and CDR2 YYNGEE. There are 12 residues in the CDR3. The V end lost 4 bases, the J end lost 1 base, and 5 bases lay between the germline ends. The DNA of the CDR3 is TGTGCCAGCAGCCAGTCGAACACTGAAGCTTTCTTT. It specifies CASSQSNTEAFF.

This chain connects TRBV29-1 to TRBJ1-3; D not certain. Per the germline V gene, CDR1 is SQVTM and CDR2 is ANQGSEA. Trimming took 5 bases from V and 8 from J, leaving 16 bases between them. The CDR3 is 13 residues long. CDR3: CSVTERRDDTIYF. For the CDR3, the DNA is TGCAGCGTTACTGAAAGGAGGGATGACACCATATATTTT.

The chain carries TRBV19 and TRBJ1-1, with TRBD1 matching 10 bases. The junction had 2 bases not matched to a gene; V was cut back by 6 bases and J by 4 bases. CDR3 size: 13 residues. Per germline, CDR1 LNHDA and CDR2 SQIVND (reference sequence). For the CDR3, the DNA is TGTGCCAGTAGCCGGACAGGGGGCACTGAAGCTTTCTTT. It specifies CASSRTGGTEAFF.